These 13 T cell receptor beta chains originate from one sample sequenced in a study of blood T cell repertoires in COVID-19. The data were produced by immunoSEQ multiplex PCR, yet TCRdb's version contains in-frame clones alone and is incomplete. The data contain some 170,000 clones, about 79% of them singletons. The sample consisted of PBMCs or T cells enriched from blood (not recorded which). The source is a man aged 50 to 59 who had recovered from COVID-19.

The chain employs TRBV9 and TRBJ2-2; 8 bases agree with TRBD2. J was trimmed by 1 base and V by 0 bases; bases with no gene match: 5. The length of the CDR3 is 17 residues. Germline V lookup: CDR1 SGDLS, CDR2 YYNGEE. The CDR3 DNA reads TGTGCCAGCAGCGTAGACGGTCTAGCGGGGAACACCGGGGAGCTGTTTTTT. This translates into CASSVDGLAGNTGELFF.

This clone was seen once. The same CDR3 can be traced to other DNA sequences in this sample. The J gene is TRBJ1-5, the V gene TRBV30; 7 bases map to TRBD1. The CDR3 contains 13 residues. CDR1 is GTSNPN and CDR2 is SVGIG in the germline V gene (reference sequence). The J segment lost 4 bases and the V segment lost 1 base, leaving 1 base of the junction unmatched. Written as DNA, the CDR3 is TGTGCCTGGAGTGACAGGGGAAATCAGCCCCAGCATTTT. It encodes CAWSDRGNQPQHF.

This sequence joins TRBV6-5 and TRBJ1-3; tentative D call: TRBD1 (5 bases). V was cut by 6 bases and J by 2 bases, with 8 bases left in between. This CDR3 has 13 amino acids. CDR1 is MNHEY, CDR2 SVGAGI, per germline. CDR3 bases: TGTGCCAGCAGCGCGACAGCTGGAAACACCATATATTTT. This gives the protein CASSATAGNTIYF.

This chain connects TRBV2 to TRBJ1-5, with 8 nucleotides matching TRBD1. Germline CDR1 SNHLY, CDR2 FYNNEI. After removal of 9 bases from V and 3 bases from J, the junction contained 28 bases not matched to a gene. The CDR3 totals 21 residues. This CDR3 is CARGPLLTPGQESSFNQPQHF. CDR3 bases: TGTGCCAGGGGTCCCCTCCTAACGCCGGGACAGGAAAGTTCTTTCAATCAGCCCCAGCATTTT.

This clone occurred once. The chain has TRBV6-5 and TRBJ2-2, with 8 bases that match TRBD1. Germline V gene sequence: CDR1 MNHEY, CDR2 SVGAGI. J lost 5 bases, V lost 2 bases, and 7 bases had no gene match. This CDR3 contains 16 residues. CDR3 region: CASSYGGTGKTGELFF. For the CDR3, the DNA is TGTGCCAGCAGTTACGGAGGGACAGGCAAAACCGGGGAGCTGTTTTTT.

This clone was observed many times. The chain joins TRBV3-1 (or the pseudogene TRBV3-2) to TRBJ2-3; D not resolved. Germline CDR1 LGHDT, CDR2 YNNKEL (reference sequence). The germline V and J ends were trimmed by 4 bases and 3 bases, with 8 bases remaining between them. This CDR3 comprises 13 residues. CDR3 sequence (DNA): TGTGCCAGCAGCCTCCAGTCAACAGATACGCAGTATTTT. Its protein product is CASSLQSTDTQYF.

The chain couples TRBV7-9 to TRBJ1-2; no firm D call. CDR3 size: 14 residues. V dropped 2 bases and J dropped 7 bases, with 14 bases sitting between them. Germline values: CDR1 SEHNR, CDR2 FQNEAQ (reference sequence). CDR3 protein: CASSLLGVRPGYTF. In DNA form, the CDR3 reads TGTGCCAGCAGCTTACTCGGGGTCAGGCCTGGCTACACCTTC.

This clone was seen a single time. The CDR3 reads CASSLEGVGTDTQYF. The CDR3 DNA reads as TGCGCCAGCAGCTTAGAAGGGGTAGGCACAGATACGCAGTATTTT. The chain is built from TRBV5-1 and TRBJ2-3, with a possible D match to TRBD1 (5 bases). The CDR3 is 15 residues long. V gave up 2 bases and J gave up 1 base, with 11 bases separating them. Germline V gene lookup returns CDR1 SGHRS and CDR2 YFSETQ.

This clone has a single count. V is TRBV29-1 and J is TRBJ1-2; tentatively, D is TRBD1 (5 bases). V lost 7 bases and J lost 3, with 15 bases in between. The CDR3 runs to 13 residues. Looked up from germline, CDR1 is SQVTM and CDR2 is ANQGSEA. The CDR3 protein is CSAAPGGDYGYTF. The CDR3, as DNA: TGCAGCGCCGCTCCGGGGGGGGACTATGGCTACACCTTC.

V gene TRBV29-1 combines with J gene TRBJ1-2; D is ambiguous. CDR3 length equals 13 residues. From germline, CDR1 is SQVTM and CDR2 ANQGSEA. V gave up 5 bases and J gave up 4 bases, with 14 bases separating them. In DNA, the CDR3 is TGCAGCGTTAGTTTGTCAGATGGCTATGGCTACACCTTC. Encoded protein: CSVSLSDGYGYTF.

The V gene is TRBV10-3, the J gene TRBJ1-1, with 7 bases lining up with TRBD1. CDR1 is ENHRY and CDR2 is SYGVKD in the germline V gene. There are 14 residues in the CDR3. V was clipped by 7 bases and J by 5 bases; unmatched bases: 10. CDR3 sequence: CAIKGGQGVTEAFF. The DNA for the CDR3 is TGTGCCATCAAGGGGGGCCAGGGGGTAACTGAAGCTTTCTTT.

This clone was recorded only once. The CDR3 loop is CASSVATGGPQDTIYF. As DNA, the CDR3 is TGTGCCAGCAGCGTAGCGACAGGGGGCCCCCAAGACACCATATATTTT. The chain uses TRBV9 and TRBJ1-3; 10 bases agree with TRBD1. The CDR3 totals 16 residues. After removal of 0 bases from V and 8 bases from J, the junction contained 8 bases not matched to a gene. CDR1 is SGDLS, CDR2 YYNGEE, per germline. The full variable domain, completed using reference TRBV9 and TRBJ1-3, is DSGVTQTPKHLITATGQRVTLRCSPRSGDLSVYWYQQSLDQGLQFLIQYYNGEERAKGNILERFSAQQFPDLHSELNLSSLELGDSALYFCASSVATGGPQDTIYFGEGSWLTVV.

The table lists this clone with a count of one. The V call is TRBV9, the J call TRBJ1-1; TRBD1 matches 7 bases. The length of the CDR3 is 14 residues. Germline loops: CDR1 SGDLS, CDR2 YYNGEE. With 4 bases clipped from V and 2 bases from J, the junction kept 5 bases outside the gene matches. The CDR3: CASSFGTANTEAFF. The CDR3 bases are TGTGCCAGCAGCTTTGGGACAGCAAACACTGAAGCTTTCTTT.